These T cell receptor beta chains were read from a single sample in a study of cytomegalovirus exposure and HLA in healthy donors. This table comes from immunoSEQ multiplex PCR, and its TCRdb copy is limited to in-frame clones, with some not included. The table has about 64,000 clones, roughly 74% seen once. The specimen sequenced was PBMCs. These receptors were taken from a young man in good health and CMV-seropositive. CDR3s include the opening cysteine and the closing phenylalanine or tryptophan. Fields, in order: V gene, J gene, CDR3 protein.

>TRBV6-5|TRBJ2-7
CASSYSFGGANEQYF
>TRBV7-8|TRBJ1-1
CASSLRGQHMNTEAFF
>TRBV5-1|TRBJ2-7
CASTRGQYF
>TRBV30|TRBJ2-5
CAWSVPGGRKTQYF
>TRBV5-1|TRBJ1-1
CASSSDILRGTEAFF
>TRBV27|TRBJ2-5
CASSLRGLETQYF
>TRBV4-1|TRBJ1-1
CASSRTGNTEAFF
>TRBV30|TRBJ2-7
CAWSGQGLREQYF
>TRBV6-6|TRBJ2-7
CASSYATSGGLEQYF
>TRBV6-5|TRBJ2-7
CASSYASGWAYEQYF
>TRBV9|TRBJ1-5
CASSVDGEDQPQHF
>TRBV4-1|TRBJ2-5
CASSQRLAGLYQETQYF
>TRBV7-9|TRBJ2-1
CASSLGLANEQFF
>TRBV25-1|TRBJ1-3
CASSRDSVSSGNTIYF
>TRBV5-1|TRBJ1-2
CASSLGIGNRDYGYTF
>TRBV5-1|TRBJ1-2
CASSLDSYGYTF
>TRBV4-2|TRBJ1-2
CASSQDRDRGPGYTF
>TRBV30|TRBJ2-1
CAWSVAAYNEQFF
>TRBV6-5|TRBJ2-1
CASSRGTSGGDEQFF
>TRBV25-1|TRBJ2-3
CASSGAGGYDTQYF
>TRBV19|TRBJ1-5
CASSPVRDQPQHF
>TRBV5-4|TRBJ2-3
CASSLVGQGTDTQYF
>TRBV30|TRBJ1-5
CAWSGYRTGGNQPQHF
>TRBV11-3|TRBJ1-1
CASSPGGTMNTEAFF
>TRBV10-2|TRBJ2-7
CASNSGEQYF
>TRBV6-6|TRBJ2-1
CASMVVGNEQFF
>TRBV6-4|TRBJ1-2
CASRANAGNGYTF
>TRBV30|TRBJ1-1
CASGGQTNTEAFF
>TRBV10-3|TRBJ1-2
CAISESKTGPRGYTF
>TRBV28|TRBJ2-3
CASATAGGHTDTQYF
>TRBV5-4|TRBJ2-1
CASSLAPGMDEQFF
>TRBV4-1|TRBJ1-6
CASSPHGGEGSYNSPLHF
>TRBV11-3|TRBJ2-1
CASSWTSGEQFF
>TRBV9|TRBJ2-3
CASSVRGYADTQYF
>TRBV6-1|TRBJ1-1
CASSDIRFGGTEAFF
>TRBV18|TRBJ2-7
CASSPPPGGNEQYF
>TRBV30|TRBJ1-4
CAWRPQGVYEKLFF
>TRBV29-1|TRBJ1-2
CSVFAIAGQTSNYGYTF
>TRBV30|TRBJ2-7
CAWSSAVEQYF
>TRBV28|TRBJ2-2
CASRGGFTGELFF
>TRBV6-1|TRBJ1-6
CASSEGVYNSPLHF
>TRBV2|TRBJ1-4
CASSENRQGNEKLFF
>TRBV30|TRBJ2-5
CAWSSTPWTSGGKYQETQYF
>TRBV30|TRBJ2-1
CARSRAGYNEQFF
>TRBV19|TRBJ1-1
CATNGQGNTEAFF
>TRBV7-6|TRBJ2-7
CASSQTQVEQYF